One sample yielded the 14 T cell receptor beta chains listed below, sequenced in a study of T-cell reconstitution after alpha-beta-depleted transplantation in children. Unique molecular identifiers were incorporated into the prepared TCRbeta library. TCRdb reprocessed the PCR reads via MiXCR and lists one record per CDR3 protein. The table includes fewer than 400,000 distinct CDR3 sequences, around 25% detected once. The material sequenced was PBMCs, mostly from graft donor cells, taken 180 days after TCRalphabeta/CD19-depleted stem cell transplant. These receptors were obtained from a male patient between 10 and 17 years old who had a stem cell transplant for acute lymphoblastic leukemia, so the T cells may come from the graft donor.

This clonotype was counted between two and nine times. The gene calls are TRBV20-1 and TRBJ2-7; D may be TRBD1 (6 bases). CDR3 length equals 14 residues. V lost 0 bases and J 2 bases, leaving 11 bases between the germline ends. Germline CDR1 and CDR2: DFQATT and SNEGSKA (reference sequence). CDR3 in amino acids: CSAREGWGPYEQYF. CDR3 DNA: TGCAGTGCTAGAGAGGGCTGGGGGCCCTACGAGCAGTACTTC.

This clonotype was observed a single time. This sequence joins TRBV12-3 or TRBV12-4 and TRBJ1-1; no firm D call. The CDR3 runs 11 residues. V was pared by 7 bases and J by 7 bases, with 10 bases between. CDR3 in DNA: TGTGCCAGCACAGGTTATGGTGAAGCTTTCTTT. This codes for CASTGYGEAFF.

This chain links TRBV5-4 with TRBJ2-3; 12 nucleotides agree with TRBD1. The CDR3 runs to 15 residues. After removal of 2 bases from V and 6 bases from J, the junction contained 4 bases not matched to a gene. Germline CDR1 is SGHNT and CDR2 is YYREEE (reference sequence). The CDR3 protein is CASSLGTGGLDTQYF. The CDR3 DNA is TGTGCCAGCAGCTTAGGGACAGGGGGCCTGGATACGCAGTATTTT.

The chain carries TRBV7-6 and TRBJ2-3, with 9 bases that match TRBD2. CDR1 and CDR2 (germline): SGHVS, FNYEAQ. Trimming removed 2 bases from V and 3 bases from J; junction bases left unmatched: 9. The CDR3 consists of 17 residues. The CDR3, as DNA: TGTGCCAGCAGCTTAAGTGTGACTAGCGGAGGGACAGATACGCAGTATTTT. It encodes CASSLSVTSGGTDTQYF.

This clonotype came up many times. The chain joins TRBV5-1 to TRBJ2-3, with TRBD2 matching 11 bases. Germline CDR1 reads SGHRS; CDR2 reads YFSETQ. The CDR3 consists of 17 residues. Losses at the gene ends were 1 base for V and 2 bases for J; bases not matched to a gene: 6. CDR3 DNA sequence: TGCGCCAGCAGCTTGACCAAGACTAGCGGGACCACAGATACGCAGTATTTT. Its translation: CASSLTKTSGTTDTQYF.

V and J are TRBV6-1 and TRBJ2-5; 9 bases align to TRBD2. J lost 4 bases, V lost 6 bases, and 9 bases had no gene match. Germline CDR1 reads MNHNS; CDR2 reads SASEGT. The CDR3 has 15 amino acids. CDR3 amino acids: CASRHFRGRAETQYF. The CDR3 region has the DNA TGTGCCAGCAGACACTTCCGCGGGAGGGCAGAGACCCAGTACTTC.

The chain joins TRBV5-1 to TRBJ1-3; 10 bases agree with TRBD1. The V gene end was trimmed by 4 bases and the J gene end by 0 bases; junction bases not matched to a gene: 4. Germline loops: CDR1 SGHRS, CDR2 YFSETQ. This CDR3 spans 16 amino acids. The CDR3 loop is CASSVGTGASGNTIYF. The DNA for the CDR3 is TGCGCCAGCAGCGTGGGGACAGGGGCCTCTGGAAACACCATATATTTT.

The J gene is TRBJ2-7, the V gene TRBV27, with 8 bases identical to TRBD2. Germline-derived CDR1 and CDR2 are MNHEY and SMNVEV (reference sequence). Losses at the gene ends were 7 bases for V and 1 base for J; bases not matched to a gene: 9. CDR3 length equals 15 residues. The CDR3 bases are TGTGCCAGCATTGAAGGGACTAGTGGATCCTACGAGCAGTACTTC. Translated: CASIEGTSGSYEQYF.

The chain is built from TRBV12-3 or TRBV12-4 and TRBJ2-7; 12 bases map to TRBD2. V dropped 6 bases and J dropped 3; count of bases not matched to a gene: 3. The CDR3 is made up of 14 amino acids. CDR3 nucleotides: TGTGCCAGCAGGCGGACTAGCGGGATCTACGAGCAGTACTTC. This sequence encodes CASRRTSGIYEQYF.

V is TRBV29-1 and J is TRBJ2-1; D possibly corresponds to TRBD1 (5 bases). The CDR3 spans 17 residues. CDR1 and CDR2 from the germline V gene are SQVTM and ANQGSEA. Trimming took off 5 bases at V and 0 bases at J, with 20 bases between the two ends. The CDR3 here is CSVPQESPHFSYNEQFF. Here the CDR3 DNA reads TGCAGCGTTCCACAGGAGAGCCCTCATTTCTCCTACAATGAGCAGTTCTTC.

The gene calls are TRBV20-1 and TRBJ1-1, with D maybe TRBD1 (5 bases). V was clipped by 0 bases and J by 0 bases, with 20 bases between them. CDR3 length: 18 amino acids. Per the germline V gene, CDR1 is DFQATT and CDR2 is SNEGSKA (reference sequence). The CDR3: CSARDQGTGGHMNTEAFF. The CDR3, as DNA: TGCAGTGCTAGAGATCAAGGAACCGGCGGACATATGAACACTGAAGCTTTCTTT.

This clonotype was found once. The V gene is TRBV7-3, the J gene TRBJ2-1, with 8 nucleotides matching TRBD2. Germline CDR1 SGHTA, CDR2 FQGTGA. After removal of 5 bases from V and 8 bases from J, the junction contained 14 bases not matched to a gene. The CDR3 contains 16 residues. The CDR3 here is CASSLGTGTSLDEQFF. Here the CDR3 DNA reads TGTGCCAGCAGCCTCGGAACCGGGACTAGTCTCGATGAGCAGTTCTTC. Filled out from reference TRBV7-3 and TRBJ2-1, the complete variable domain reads GAGVSQTPSNKVTEKGKYVELRCDPISGHTALYWYRQSLGQGPEFLIYFQGTGAADDSGLPNDRFFAVRPEGSVSTLKIQRTERGDSAVYLCASSLGTGTSLDEQFFGPGTRLTVL.

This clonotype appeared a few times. CDR3 region: CAWSVLNTGELFF. CDR3 nucleotides: TGTGCCTGGAGTGTATTGAACACCGGGGAGCTGTTTTTT. This sequence joins TRBV30 and TRBJ2-2; D uncertain. Germline loops: CDR1 GTSNPN, CDR2 SVGIG (reference sequence). This CDR3 region has 13 residues. Trimming removed 0 bases at V and 1 base at J, with 3 bases between.

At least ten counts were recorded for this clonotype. The CDR3: CASTPGQANTGELFF. CDR3 coding DNA: TGTGCCAGCACCCCGGGACAGGCGAACACCGGGGAGCTGTTTTTT. This rearrangement joins TRBV12-3 or TRBV12-4 to TRBJ2-2; 8 nucleotides agree with TRBD1. The length of the CDR3 is 15 residues. V shed 7 bases and J 0 bases; nucleotides not matched to a gene: 4.